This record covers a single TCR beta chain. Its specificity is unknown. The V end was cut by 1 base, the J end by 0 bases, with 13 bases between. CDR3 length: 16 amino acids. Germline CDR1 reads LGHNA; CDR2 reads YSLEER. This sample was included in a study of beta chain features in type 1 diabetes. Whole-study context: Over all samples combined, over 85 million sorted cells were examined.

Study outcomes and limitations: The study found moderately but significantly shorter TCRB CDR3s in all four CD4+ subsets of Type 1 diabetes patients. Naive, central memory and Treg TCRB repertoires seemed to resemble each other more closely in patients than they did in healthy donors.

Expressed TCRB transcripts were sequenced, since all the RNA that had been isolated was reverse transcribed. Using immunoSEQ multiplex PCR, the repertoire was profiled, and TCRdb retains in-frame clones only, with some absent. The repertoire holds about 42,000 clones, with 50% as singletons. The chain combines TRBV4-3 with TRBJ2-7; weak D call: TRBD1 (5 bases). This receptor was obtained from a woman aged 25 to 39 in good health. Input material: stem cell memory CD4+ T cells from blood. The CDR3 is CASSQVAQASSYEQYF. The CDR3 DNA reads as TGCGCCAGCAGCCAAGTGGCACAGGCCAGCTCCTACGAGCAGTACTTC.